Each of the 18 T cell receptor beta chains below was sequenced from the same sample in a study of beta chain features in type 1 diabetes. The isolated RNA, all of it, was reverse transcribed, so expressed TCRB transcripts were what got sequenced. Only in-frame clones appear in the TCRdb table, and some are missing; sequencing was by immunoSEQ multiplex PCR. The sample carries around 240,000 clones, 9.6% recorded once. Material for sequencing was naive CD4+ T cells from blood. Receptor source: a woman between 18 and 30 years old in good health.

The CDR3 here is CASRGGPPQETQYF. CDR3 DNA: TGTGCCAGCAGAGGAGGACCTCCCCAAGAGACCCAGTACTTC. This rearrangement joins TRBV6-5 to TRBJ2-5, with D perhaps matching TRBD2 (5 bases). The CDR3 contains 14 residues. V was shortened by 6 bases and J by 1 base, with 12 bases between the two germline ends. Germline V lookup: CDR1 MNHEY, CDR2 SVGAGI.

The sample holds many counts of this clone. V usage is TRBV7-9 and J usage is TRBJ2-1, with D perhaps matching TRBD1 (5 bases). From germline, CDR1 is SEHNR and CDR2 FQNEAQ (reference sequence). V lost 4 bases, J lost 2 bases, and 9 bases lay in between. The CDR3 has 14 amino acids. CDR3 protein: CASSSGSTYNEQFF. The CDR3 nucleotides read TGTGCCAGCAGCTCAGGGTCAACCTACAATGAGCAGTTCTTC.

This clone has at least ten counts. The chain links TRBV25-1 to TRBJ1-4; D uncertain. The CDR3 contains 13 residues. Per the germline V gene, CDR1 is MGHDK and CDR2 is SYGVNS. Trimming pared 6 bases from V and 7 bases from J, leaving 12 bases between. In DNA, the CDR3 is TGTGCCAGCAGCCACCAGGCGGGTGAAAAACTGTTTTTT. It codes for CASSHQAGEKLFF.

This clone was counted between two and nine times. The chain uses TRBV14 and TRBJ1-2; D remains unclear. Per the germline V gene, CDR1 is SGHDN and CDR2 is FVKESK. The CDR3 spans 12 residues. Trimming cost V 4 bases and J 6 bases, with 9 bases left between them. The CDR3 coding sequence is TGTGCCAGCAGCCTACAATTTCATGGCTACACCTTC. It codes for CASSLQFHGYTF.

This chain's CDR3 is CAISDTQNNYEQYF. For the CDR3, the DNA is TGTGCCATCAGTGATACACAGAACAACTACGAGCAGTACTTC. The chain has TRBV10-3 and TRBJ2-7; D call uncertain. The CDR3 length is 14 residues. Germline V gene sequence: CDR1 ENHRY, CDR2 SYGVKD. V lost 3 bases to trimming and J lost 3 bases, with 12 bases between them.

The table lists this clone with a few counts. This chain connects TRBV19 to TRBJ2-1; D gene ambiguous. CDR3 size: 13 residues. The V gene's germline CDR1 is LNHDA and CDR2 SQIVND (reference sequence). Trimming shortened V by 0 bases and J by 3 bases, and 3 bases separated the two germline ends. The CDR3 nucleotides read TGTGCCAGTAGTATAGACGTCTACAATGAGCAGTTCTTC. Its protein is CASSIDVYNEQFF.

The table lists this clone with many counts. V gene TRBV7-8 combines with J gene TRBJ2-5, with D possibly matching TRBD2 (6 bases). Trimming removed 11 bases from V and 4 bases from J, with 20 bases in between. This CDR3 has 14 amino acids. Germline V CDR1 and CDR2: SGHVS, FQNEAQ. CDR3 nucleotides: TGTGCCTGCCGCCGGGACTTGGGGCGAGAGACCCAGTACTTC. This translates into CACRRDLGRETQYF.

V is TRBV5-1 and J is TRBJ2-5, with 11 positions matching TRBD2. The V gene's germline CDR1 is SGHRS and CDR2 YFSETQ. The CDR3 has 15 amino acids. V was clipped by 5 bases and J by 5 bases; unmatched bases: 8. CDR3 residues: CASSLLAGVEETQYF. In DNA, the CDR3 is TGCGCCAGCAGTTTACTAGCGGGAGTAGAGGAGACCCAGTACTTC.

As concerns this clone: Other DNA sequences within the sample encode an identical CDR3. The chain couples TRBV5-4 to TRBJ1-5; 8 bases agree with TRBD1. Germline lookup yields CDR1 SGHNT and CDR2 YYREEE (reference sequence). Germline trimming cut 0 bases from V and 7 bases from J; bases unmatched to any gene: 3. CDR3 length: 14 residues. For the CDR3, the DNA is TGTGCCAGCAGCTTGGACAGGGGGAACCAGCCCCAGCATTTT. This encodes CASSLDRGNQPQHF.

This clone turned up a few times. The V and J genes are TRBV6-1 and TRBJ2-7; D not certain. Germline V gives CDR1 MNHNS, CDR2 SASEGT. CDR3 size: 12 residues. The V and J ends lost 2 bases and 3 bases respectively, with 5 bases between them. For the CDR3, the DNA is TGTGCCAGCAGTGAACTGTACTACGAGCAGTACTTC. As protein: CASSELYYEQYF.

This clone was counted between two and nine times. The V and J genes are TRBV30 and TRBJ1-3; possible D gene TRBD1, 5 bases. CDR3 length: 14 amino acids. Trimming left V 1 base short and J 7 bases short, with 14 bases between. Germline CDR1 and CDR2: GTSNPN and SVGIG (reference sequence). The CDR3 DNA reads as TGTGCCTGGAGTGGTCCTCCGGAGGGGAACACCATATATTTT. Protein: CAWSGPPEGNTIYF.

In its sample, this clone was seen a few times. The rearrangement links TRBV28 to TRBJ2-7, with D possibly TRBD1 on 6 matching bases. The CDR3 is 16 amino acids. CDR1 is MDHEN and CDR2 is SYDVKM in the germline V gene. Trimming shortened V by 3 bases and J by 6 bases, and 21 bases separated the two germline ends. CDR3 coding DNA: TGTGCCAGCAGTTTTGTTCAGGGGCTTGGGTTTGGCGAGCAGTACTTC. Translated, it gives CASSFVQGLGFGEQYF.

J is TRBJ2-1 and V is TRBV6-5; D is undetermined. This CDR3 contains 14 residues. Looked up from germline, CDR1 is MNHEY and CDR2 is SVGAGI. Trimming removed 0 bases from V and 3 bases from J, with 6 bases in between. The CDR3 DNA reads TGTGCCAGCAGTTACTCTCCTAGCTACAATGAGCAGTTCTTC. Its protein product is CASSYSPSYNEQFF.

This clone has a handful of counts. This sequence joins TRBV7-6 and TRBJ2-5; D not certain. The closer fit of TRBJ2-7 to the DNA end suggests the J call may be wrong. The CDR3 consists of 15 residues. CDR1 is SGHVS and CDR2 is FNYEAQ in the germline V gene. CDR3 sequence reads: CASSSGSGSKGEQYF. CDR3 nucleotides: TGTGCCAGCAGCTCTGGATCGGGTTCGAAAGGCGAGCAGTACTTC.

The chain links TRBV6-5 to TRBJ2-3; D remains unclear. Germline CDR1 reads MNHEY; CDR2 reads SVGAGI. V lost 0 bases, J lost 0 bases, and 7 bases lay in between. The CDR3 runs to 15 residues. This CDR3 reads CASSYSRQSTDTQYF. The CDR3 nucleotides read TGTGCCAGCAGTTACTCGAGGCAAAGCACAGATACGCAGTATTTT.

The chain carries TRBV5-1 and TRBJ2-7, with D tentatively TRBD2 (5 bases). Trimming shortened V by 4 bases and J by 5 bases, and 16 bases separated the two germline ends. This CDR3 has 14 residues. Per germline, CDR1 SGHRS and CDR2 YFSETQ. The CDR3 sequence: CASSPGPAGDEQYF. As DNA, the CDR3 is TGCGCCAGCAGCCCCGGACCCGCCGGGGACGAGCAGTACTTC.

V usage is TRBV6-5 and J usage is TRBJ2-7, with a possible D match to TRBD1 (6 bases). V lost 6 bases to trimming and J lost 3 bases, with 15 bases between them. The germline V gene has CDR1 MNHEY and CDR2 SVGAGI. The CDR3 covers 14 residues. The CDR3 loop reads CASSRRQESYEQYF. CDR3 DNA: TGTGCCAGCAGCAGAAGACAGGAGAGCTACGAGCAGTACTTC.

This chain links TRBV19 with TRBJ2-1, with 7 nucleotides matching TRBD2. Germline assignment: CDR1 LNHDA and CDR2 SQIVND (reference sequence). V dropped 0 bases and J dropped 5; count of bases not matched to a gene: 7. This CDR3 is built from 16 residues. CDR3 residues: CASSIEITGGHNEQFF. CDR3 nucleotide sequence: TGTGCCAGTAGTATAGAGATAACGGGAGGTCACAATGAGCAGTTCTTC. Full variable domain (missing parts from reference TRBV19 and TRBJ2-1): DGGITQSPKYLFRKEGQNVTLSCEQNLNHDAMYWYRQDPGQGLRLIYYSQIVNDFQKGDIAEGYSVSREKKESFPLTVTSAQKNPTAFYLCASSIEITGGHNEQFFGPGTRLTVL.